The 9 T cell receptor beta chains below all came from one sample that was sequenced in a study of OX40 agonist ivuxolimab in advanced cancers. The repertoire was sequenced with immunoSEQ multiplex PCR; TCRdb's copy has only in-frame clones and lacks some. The repertoire has about 64,000 clones, roughly 81% of them found once; the top ten carry around 2.9%. The source was CD4+ or CD8+ T cells sorted from blood, collected in a trial of the OX40 agonist ivuxolimab. These TCRs come from an adult with an advanced solid tumor such as melanoma, head and neck, liver or kidney cancer.

The rearrangement links TRBV30 to TRBJ2-5, with D perhaps given as TRBD1 or TRBD2 (6 bases each). CDR3 length: 13 amino acids. Trimming took off 3 bases at V and 0 bases at J, with 8 bases between the two ends. In germline, CDR1 is GTSNPN, CDR2 SVGIG (reference sequence). The CDR3 DNA follows: TGTGCCTGGAGCGGGGGCTACCAAGAGACCCAGTACTTC. Its translation is CAWSGGYQETQYF.

The chain employs TRBV27 and TRBJ1-2; perhaps TRBD1 as D (6 bases). V was cut by 2 bases and J by 2 bases, with 12 bases left in between. Germline V gene lookup returns CDR1 MNHEY and CDR2 SMNVEV (reference sequence). The CDR3 runs to 15 residues. The chain's CDR3 is CASSLRVTGNYGYTF. In DNA form, the CDR3 reads TGTGCCAGCAGTTTAAGAGTTACAGGGAACTATGGCTACACCTTC.

The chain is built from TRBV5-1 and TRBJ2-5; D is undetermined. V gave up 7 bases and J gave up 2 bases, with 12 bases separating them. CDR3 length equals 13 residues. Looked up from germline, CDR1 is SGHRS and CDR2 is YFSETQ. The CDR3 is CASCRYEQETQYF. CDR3 coding DNA: TGCGCCAGCTGTCGGTACGAACAAGAGACCCAGTACTTC.

V usage is TRBV5-5 and J usage is TRBJ2-7; no clear D. Per germline, CDR1 SGHKS and CDR2 YYEKEE (reference sequence). The CDR3 is 14 amino acids. Deletions cut 2 bases from V and 2 bases from J, with 11 bases between. The CDR3 DNA reads TGTGCCAGCAGCTTTGGATCAACACCCTACGAGCAGTACTTC. Residues: CASSFGSTPYEQYF.

The chain is built from TRBV18 and TRBJ2-3, with TRBD1 identical over 8 bases. The CDR3 consists of 16 residues. The J segment lost 0 bases and the V segment lost 3 bases, leaving 5 bases of the junction unmatched. Germline values: CDR1 KGHSH, CDR2 LQKENI. CDR3 protein: CASSPSGQASTDTQYF. Written as DNA, the CDR3 is TGTGCCAGCTCACCGTCGGGACAGGCTAGCACAGATACGCAGTATTTT.

This chain joins TRBV30 and TRBJ1-2; D remains unclear. Germline values: CDR1 GTSNPN, CDR2 SVGIG (reference sequence). The CDR3 runs 12 residues. V gave up 0 bases and J gave up 8 bases, with 10 bases separating them. The CDR3 reads CAWSVTGGGYTF. The CDR3 DNA reads as TGTGCCTGGAGTGTAACGGGCGGGGGCTACACCTTC.

There are a few counts of this clone. The rearrangement joins TRBV5-1 to TRBJ2-1, with D tentatively TRBD2 (5 bases). The length of the CDR3 is 14 residues. Deletions cut 6 bases from V and 5 bases from J, with 15 bases between. Germline-derived CDR1 and CDR2 are SGHRS and YFSETQ. The CDR3 here is CASKREGRDNEQFF. As DNA, the CDR3 is TGCGCCAGCAAACGGGAAGGGCGGGACAATGAGCAGTTCTTC.

The chain has TRBV7-6 and TRBJ2-3; 7 nucleotides align to TRBD2. The CDR3 runs to 15 residues. With 5 bases clipped from V and 6 bases from J, the junction kept 11 bases outside the gene matches. Germline assignment: CDR1 SGHVS and CDR2 FNYEAQ. CDR3: CASSPSGVLGDTQYF. CDR3 DNA sequence: TGTGCCAGCAGCCCTAGCGGCGTACTAGGGGATACGCAGTATTTT.

The count of this clone is one. V is TRBV4-1 and J is TRBJ2-1; 8 bases are a match to TRBD2. J gave up 4 bases and V 1 base, and 6 bases lay outside the gene matches. Germline loops: CDR1 MGHRA, CDR2 YSYEKL. The CDR3 length is 16 residues. The CDR3 sequence is CASSQALGRGYNEQFF. In DNA form, the CDR3 reads TGCGCCAGCAGCCAAGCGCTCGGGAGGGGATACAATGAGCAGTTCTTC.